The 5 T cell receptor beta chains below come from one sample, sequenced in a study of cytomegalovirus exposure and HLA in healthy donors. It was with 60 Vbeta and 13 Jbeta primers that the PCR ran. Method: immunoSEQ multiplex PCR; TCRdb's copy keeps in-frame clones and lacks some. Of about 150,000 clones in the sample, less than 85% are singletons; the top ten hold about 4.9%. Sequenced material: PBMCs. The receptors derive from a man younger than 35 in good health and CMV-seronegative.

This clone was picked up one time. The chain has TRBV2 and TRBJ1-5; tentative D call: TRBD1 (5 bases). Germline CDR1 is SNHLY and CDR2 is FYNNEI. The CDR3 sequence is 14 residues long. Trimming removed 8 bases at V and 5 bases at J, with 16 bases between. CDR3 sequence reads: CASWGQSVDQPQHF. The DNA of the CDR3 is TGTGCCAGCTGGGGCCAGTCCGTCGATCAGCCCCAGCATTTT.

The rearrangement uses TRBV5-6 and TRBJ1-1; D is uncertain. CDR1 is SGHDT, CDR2 YYEEEE, per germline. The CDR3 length is 15 residues. Trimming removed 4 bases at V and 3 bases at J, with 16 bases between. This CDR3 reads CASSVTGGGDTEAFF. CDR3 coding DNA: TGTGCCAGCAGCGTGACCGGTGGAGGCGACACTGAAGCTTTCTTT.

This clone was counted only a few times. V is TRBV7-9 and J is TRBJ1-6, with a possible D match to TRBD1 (5 bases). The CDR3 is made up of 16 amino acids. Trimming stripped 5 bases from V and 9 bases from J, with 20 bases between. Germline loops: CDR1 SEHNR, CDR2 FQNEAQ (reference sequence). The CDR3 coding sequence is TGTGCCAGCAGCCGTGAGGGCGTGACCGGGGGTTCACCCCTCCACTTT. The encoded protein is CASSREGVTGGSPLHF.

The V and J genes are TRBV6-1 and TRBJ1-2; maybe TRBD1 (5 bases). V dropped 7 bases and J dropped 2 bases, with 11 bases sitting between them. The CDR3 is 13 residues long. Germline-derived CDR1 and CDR2 are MNHNS and SASEGT. CDR3 in DNA: TGTGCCAGCACCTACACAGGAAACTATGGCTACACCTTC. This encodes CASTYTGNYGYTF.

With respect to this clone: At one of its ends the junction is not consistent with the germline gene, which may arise from a read error. The chain has TRBV7-9 and TRBJ2-1, with D hard to call. The CDR3 covers 12 residues. CDR1 and CDR2 from the germline V gene are SEHNR and FQNEAQ (reference sequence). For the CDR3, the DNA is TGTTCCAGCAGCTTACTCCCCAATGAGCAGTTCTTC. Amino acids: CSSSLLPNEQFF.